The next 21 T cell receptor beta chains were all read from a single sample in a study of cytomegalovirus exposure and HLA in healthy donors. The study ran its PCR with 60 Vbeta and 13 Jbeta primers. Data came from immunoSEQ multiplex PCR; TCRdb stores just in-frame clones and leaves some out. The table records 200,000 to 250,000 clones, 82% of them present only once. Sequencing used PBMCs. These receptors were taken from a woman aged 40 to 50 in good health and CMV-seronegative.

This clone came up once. This chain's CDR3 is CASSVGLAGTGELFF. CDR3 nucleotide sequence: TGCGCCAGCAGCGTGGGGCTAGCGGGAACCGGGGAGCTGTTTTTT. The rearrangement links TRBV5-1 to TRBJ2-2; 9 nucleotides agree with TRBD2. CDR3 length: 15 amino acids. The trim removed 4 bases at V and 5 bases at J, leaving 6 bases unmatched. Germline V gene lookup returns CDR1 SGHRS and CDR2 YFSETQ.

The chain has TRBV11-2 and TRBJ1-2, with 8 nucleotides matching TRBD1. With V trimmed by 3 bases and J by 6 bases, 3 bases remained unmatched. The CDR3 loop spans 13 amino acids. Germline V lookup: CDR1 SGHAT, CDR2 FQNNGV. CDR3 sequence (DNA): TGTGCCAGCAGCTTGCAGGGGGCGCATGGCTACACCTTC. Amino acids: CASSLQGAHGYTF.

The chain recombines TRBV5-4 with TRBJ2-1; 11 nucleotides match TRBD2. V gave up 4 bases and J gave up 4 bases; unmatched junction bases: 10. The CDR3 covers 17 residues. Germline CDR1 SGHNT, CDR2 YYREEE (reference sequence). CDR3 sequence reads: CASSQIVASGRYNEQFF. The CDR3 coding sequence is TGTGCCAGCAGCCAAATCGTCGCTAGCGGGAGGTACAATGAGCAGTTCTTC.

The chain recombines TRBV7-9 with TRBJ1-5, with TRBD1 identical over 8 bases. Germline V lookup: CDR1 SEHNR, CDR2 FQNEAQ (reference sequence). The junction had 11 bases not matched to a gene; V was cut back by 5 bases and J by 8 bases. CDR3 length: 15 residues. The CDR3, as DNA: TGTGCCAGCAGCCCCGGACAGGGAAGGGTTGAGCCCCAGCATTTT. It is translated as CASSPGQGRVEPQHF.

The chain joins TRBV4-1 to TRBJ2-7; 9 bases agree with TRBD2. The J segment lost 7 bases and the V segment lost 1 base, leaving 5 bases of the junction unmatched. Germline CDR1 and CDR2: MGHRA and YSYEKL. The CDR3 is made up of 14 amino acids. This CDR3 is CASSQVAGGGEQYF. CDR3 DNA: TGCGCCAGCAGCCAAGTGGCGGGAGGGGGTGAGCAGTACTTC.

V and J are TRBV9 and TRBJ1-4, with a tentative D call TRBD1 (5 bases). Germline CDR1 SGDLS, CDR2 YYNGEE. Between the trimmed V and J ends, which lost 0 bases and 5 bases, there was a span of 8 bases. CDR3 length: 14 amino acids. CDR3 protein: CASSVGGGNEKLFF. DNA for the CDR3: TGTGCCAGCAGCGTAGGGGGGGGGAATGAAAAACTGTTTTTT. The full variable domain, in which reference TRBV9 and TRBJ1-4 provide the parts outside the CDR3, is DSGVTQTPKHLITATGQRVTLRCSPRSGDLSVYWYQQSLDQGLQFLIQYYNGEERAKGNILERFSAQQFPDLHSELNLSSLELGDSALYFCASSVGGGNEKLFFGSGTQLSVL.

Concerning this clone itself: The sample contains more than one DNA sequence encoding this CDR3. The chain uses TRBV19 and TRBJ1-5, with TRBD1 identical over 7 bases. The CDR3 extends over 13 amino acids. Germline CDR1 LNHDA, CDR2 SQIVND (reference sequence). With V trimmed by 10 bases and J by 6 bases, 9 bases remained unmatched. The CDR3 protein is CATEDRAGQPQHF. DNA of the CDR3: TGTGCCACCGAAGACAGGGCAGGTCAGCCCCAGCATTTT.

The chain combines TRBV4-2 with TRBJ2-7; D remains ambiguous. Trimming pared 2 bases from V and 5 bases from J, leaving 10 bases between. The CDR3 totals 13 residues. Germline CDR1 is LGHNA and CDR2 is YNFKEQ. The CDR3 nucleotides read TGTGCCAGCAGCCAATTACGGGTGGACGAGCAGTACTTC. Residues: CASSQLRVDEQYF.

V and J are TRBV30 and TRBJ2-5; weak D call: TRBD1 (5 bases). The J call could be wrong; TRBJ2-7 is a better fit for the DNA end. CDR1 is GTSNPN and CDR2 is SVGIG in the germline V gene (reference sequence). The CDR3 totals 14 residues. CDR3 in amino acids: CAWSVHPRVYEQYF. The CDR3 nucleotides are TGTGCCTGGAGTGTACATCCCAGGGTCTACGAGCAGTACTTC.

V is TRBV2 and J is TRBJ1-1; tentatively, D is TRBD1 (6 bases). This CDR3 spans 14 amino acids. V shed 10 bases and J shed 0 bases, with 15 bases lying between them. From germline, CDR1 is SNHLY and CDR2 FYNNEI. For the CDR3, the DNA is TGTGCCATCCCGGGGGGGCGGATGAACACTGAAGCTTTCTTT. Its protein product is CAIPGGRMNTEAFF.

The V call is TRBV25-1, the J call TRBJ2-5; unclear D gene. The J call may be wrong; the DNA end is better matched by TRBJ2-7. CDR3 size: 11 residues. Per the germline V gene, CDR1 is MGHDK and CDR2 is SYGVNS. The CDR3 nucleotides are TGTGCCAGTCCCCTCTACTACGAGCAGTACTTC. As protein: CASPLYYEQYF.

CDR3: CASSVNPGLAGRDTQYF. CDR3 nucleotides: TGCGCCAGCAGCGTCAATCCGGGACTCGCGGGCAGAGATACGCAGTATTTT. V is TRBV5-1 and J is TRBJ2-3, with a weak D call TRBD2 (6 bases). The V gene lost 4 bases and the J gene lost 5 bases, with 23 bases spanning the gap. This CDR3 comprises 17 residues. Germline loops: CDR1 SGHRS, CDR2 YFSETQ.

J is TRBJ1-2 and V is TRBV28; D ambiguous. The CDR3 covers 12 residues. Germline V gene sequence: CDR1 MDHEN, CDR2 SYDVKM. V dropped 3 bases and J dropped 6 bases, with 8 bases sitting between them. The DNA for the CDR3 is TGTGCCAGCAGTTTCTCCGCGGATGGCTACACCTTC. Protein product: CASSFSADGYTF.

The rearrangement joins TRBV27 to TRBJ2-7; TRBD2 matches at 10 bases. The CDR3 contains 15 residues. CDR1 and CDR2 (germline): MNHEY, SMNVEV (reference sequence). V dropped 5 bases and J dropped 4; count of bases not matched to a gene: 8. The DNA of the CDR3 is TGTGCCAGCAGTGCTCGAGCGGGAGGGCCTTACGAGCAGTACTTC. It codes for CASSARAGGPYEQYF.

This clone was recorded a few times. The CDR3 DNA follows: TGTGCCAGCAGCGCCGCAGGGGTTCTGGATTCACCCCTCCACTTT. Translating gives CASSAAGVLDSPLHF. The J gene is TRBJ1-6, the V gene TRBV5-5, with D maybe TRBD1 (6 bases). Germline V gene sequence: CDR1 SGHKS, CDR2 YYEKEE (reference sequence). Between the trimmed V and J ends, which lost 4 bases and 8 bases, there was a span of 16 bases. The CDR3 spans 15 residues.

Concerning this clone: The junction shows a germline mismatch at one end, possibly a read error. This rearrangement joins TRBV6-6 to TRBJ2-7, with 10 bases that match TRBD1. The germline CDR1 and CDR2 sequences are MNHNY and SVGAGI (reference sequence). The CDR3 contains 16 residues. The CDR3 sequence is CASSRKTGTGAYGQYF. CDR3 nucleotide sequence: TGTGCCAGCAGTCGAAAAACCGGGACAGGGGCCTACGGGCAGTACTTC.

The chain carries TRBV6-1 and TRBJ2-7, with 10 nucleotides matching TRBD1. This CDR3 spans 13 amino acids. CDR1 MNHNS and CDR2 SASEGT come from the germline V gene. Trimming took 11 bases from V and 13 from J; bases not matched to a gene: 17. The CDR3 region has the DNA TGTGCCGGCACCCGGACAGGGGGGGAGGCGCACTACTTC. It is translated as CAGTRTGGEAHYF.

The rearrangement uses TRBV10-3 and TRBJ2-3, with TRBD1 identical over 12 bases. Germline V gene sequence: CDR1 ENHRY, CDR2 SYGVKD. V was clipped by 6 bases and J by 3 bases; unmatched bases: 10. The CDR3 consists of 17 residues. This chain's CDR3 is CAISLLGTGGRTDTQYF. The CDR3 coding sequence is TGTGCCATCAGCCTATTGGGGACAGGGGGCAGGACAGATACGCAGTATTTT.

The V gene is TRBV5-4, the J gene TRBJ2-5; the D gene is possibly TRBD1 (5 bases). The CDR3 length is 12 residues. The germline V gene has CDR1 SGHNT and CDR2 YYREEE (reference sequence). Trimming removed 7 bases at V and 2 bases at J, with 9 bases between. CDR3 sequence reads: CASGRGQETQYF. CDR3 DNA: TGTGCCAGCGGTAGGGGACAAGAGACCCAGTACTTC.

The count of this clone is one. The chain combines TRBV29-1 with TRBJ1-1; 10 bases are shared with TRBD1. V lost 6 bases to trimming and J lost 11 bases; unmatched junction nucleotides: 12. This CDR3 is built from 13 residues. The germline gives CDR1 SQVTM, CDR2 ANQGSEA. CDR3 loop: CSVRTGGFSGAFF. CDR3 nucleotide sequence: TGCAGCGTCCGGACAGGGGGTTTCTCTGGGGCTTTCTTT. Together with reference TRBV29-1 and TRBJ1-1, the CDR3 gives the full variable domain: SAVISQKPSRDICQRGTSLTIQCQVDSQVTMMFWYRQQPGQSLTLIATANQGSEATYESGFVIDKFPISRPNLTFSTLTVSNMSPEDSSIYLCSVRTGGFSGAFFGQGTRLTVV.

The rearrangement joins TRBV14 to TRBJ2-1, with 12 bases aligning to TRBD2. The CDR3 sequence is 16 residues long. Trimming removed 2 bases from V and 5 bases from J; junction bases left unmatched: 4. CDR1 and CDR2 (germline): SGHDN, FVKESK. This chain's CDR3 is CASSQSSSGRDNEQFF. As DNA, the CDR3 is TGTGCCAGCAGCCAAAGTTCTAGCGGGAGGGACAATGAGCAGTTCTTC.